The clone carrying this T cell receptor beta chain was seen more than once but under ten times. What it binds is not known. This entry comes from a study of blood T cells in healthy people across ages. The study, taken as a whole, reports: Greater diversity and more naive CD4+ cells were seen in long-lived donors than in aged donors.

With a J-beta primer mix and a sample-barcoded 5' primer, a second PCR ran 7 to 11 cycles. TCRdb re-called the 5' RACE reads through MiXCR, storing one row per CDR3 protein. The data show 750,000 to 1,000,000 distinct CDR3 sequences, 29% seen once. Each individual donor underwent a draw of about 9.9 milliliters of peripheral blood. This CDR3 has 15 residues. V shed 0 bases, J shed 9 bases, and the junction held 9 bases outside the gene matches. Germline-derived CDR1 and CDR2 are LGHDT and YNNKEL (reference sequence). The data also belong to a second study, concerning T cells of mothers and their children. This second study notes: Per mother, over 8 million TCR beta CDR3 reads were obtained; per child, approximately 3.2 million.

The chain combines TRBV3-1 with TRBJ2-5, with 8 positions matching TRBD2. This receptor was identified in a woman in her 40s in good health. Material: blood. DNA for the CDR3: TGTGCCAGCAGCCAAGACGCTAGCGGGTACGGGGCCCAGTACTTC. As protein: CASSQDASGYGAQYF.